The T cell receptor (beta chain) described here comes from a study of T cells in Graves' hyperthyroidism and ophthalmopathy. Study at large: Peripheral blood was taken when the disease was first diagnosed, before any treatment began.

This CDR3 region has 14 residues. Per germline, CDR1 SEHNR and CDR2 FQNEAQ (reference sequence). Unmatched junction bases numbered 4, after V lost 2 bases and J lost 4 bases. Clinical symptoms, serum thyroxine, TRAb, thyroid ultrasound and orbital computed tomography established diagnosis. RNA transcripts yielded amplified TCR beta CDR3 regions. TCR CDR3 regions were first amplified by RT-PCR with HTBI primers. TCRdb reanalysed the multiplex PCR reads using MiXCR and keeps one entry per CDR3 protein. The repertoire includes around 400,000 distinct CDR3 sequences, roughly 15% of them detected once, and around 20% sits in the top ten. This clonotype was counted ten times or more.

This sequence originates from a woman between 55 and 75 years old with Graves' ophthalmopathy. Material for sequencing was blood. The chain links TRBV7-9 to TRBJ2-5; 7 bases agree with TRBD1. The CDR3, as DNA: TGTGCCAGCAGCTTACAGGGGGACCTAGAGACCCAGTACTTC. It is translated as CASSLQGDLETQYF. The variable domain in full, with the rest retrieved from reference TRBV7-9 and TRBJ2-5, is DTGVSQNPRHKITKRGQNVTFRCDPISEHNRLYWYRQTLGQGPEFLTYFQNEAQLEKSRLLSDRFSAERPKGSFSTLEIQRTEQGDSAMYLCASSLQGDLETQYFGPGTRLLVL.